These 30 T cell receptor beta chains were sequenced from one sample in a study of T cell repertoires in cytomegalovirus infection. Their antigens remain unidentified. TCRdb itself ran the reads through MiXCR, one entry per CDR3 protein. The sample records approximately 730,000 distinct CDR3 sequences, around 30% being singletons. The material was cultured PBMCs, obtained from culture after CMV antigen stimulation. The receptors were gathered from a human donor in good health (CMV status not recorded). Some clones in this sample may be carry-over from other donors' samples.

This clonotype was observed a few times. The chain joins TRBV4-1 to TRBJ2-5, with D unresolved. The length of the CDR3 is 12 residues. In germline, CDR1 is MGHRA, CDR2 YSYEKL. V dropped 0 bases and J dropped 6 bases, with 5 bases sitting between them. The CDR3 coding sequence is TGCGCCAGCAGCCAAGATAGGAAGACCCAGTACTTC. Encoded protein: CASSQDRKTQYF.

J is TRBJ2-3 and V is TRBV4-3; D remains ambiguous. The V gene lost 0 bases and the J gene lost 4 bases, with 11 bases spanning the gap. Germline values: CDR1 LGHNA, CDR2 YSLEER. CDR3 size: 15 residues. The CDR3: CASSQDILVADTQYF. The CDR3 coding sequence is TGCGCCAGCAGCCAAGATATCCTAGTCGCAGATACGCAGTATTTT.

This clonotype was observed a few times. This chain connects TRBV6-2 or TRBV6-3 to TRBJ2-1, with D possibly being TRBD1 (6 bases). The CDR3 contains 16 residues. V was trimmed by 2 bases and J by 7 bases, leaving 18 bases between them. Looked up from germline, CDR1 is MNHEY and CDR2 is SVGEGT. The CDR3: CASSYGLWTAKNEQFF. Written as DNA, the CDR3 is TGTGCCAGCAGTTACGGCCTATGGACAGCGAAGAATGAGCAGTTCTTC.

The J gene is TRBJ2-1, the V gene TRBV12-3 or TRBV12-4, with D possibly called TRBD1 or TRBD2 (6 bases each). Trimming stripped 3 bases from V and 6 bases from J, with 12 bases between. The CDR3 has 14 residues. The CDR3 protein is CASSFFKGGNEQFF. In nucleotides, the CDR3 is TGTGCCAGCAGTTTCTTTAAGGGGGGCAATGAGCAGTTCTTC.

This rearrangement joins TRBV7-2 to TRBJ2-7; D gene uncertain. V gave up 3 bases and J gave up 6 bases, with 6 bases separating them. Germline CDR1 is SGHTA and CDR2 is FQGNSA. This CDR3 is 11 amino acids long. This CDR3 is CASSFLIEQYF. CDR3 DNA sequence: TGTGCCAGCAGCTTTTTAATCGAGCAGTACTTC.

CDR3 coding DNA: TGTGCCAGTAGTACAAAACGGGGTTCACAGCCCCAGCATTTT. Protein product: CASSTKRGSQPQHF. V is TRBV19 and J is TRBJ1-5; no clear D. V was pared by 4 bases and J by 7 bases, with 14 bases between. Germline V gene lookup returns CDR1 LNHDA and CDR2 SQIVND (reference sequence). The CDR3 is made up of 14 amino acids.

J is TRBJ2-7 and V is TRBV7-2, with 8 bases that match TRBD2. The CDR3 sequence is 13 residues long. V was pared by 5 bases and J by 6 bases, with 6 bases of the junction left unmatched. In germline, CDR1 is SGHTA, CDR2 FQGNSA. CDR3 in amino acids: CASSKTAGAEQYF. CDR3 DNA sequence: TGTGCCAGCAGCAAAACAGCGGGAGCCGAGCAGTACTTC.

There are a few counts of this clonotype. V gene TRBV12-3 or TRBV12-4 combines with J gene TRBJ1-2; perhaps TRBD1 as D (5 bases). V lost 3 bases, J lost 3 bases, and 14 bases lay in between. There are 15 residues in the CDR3. The CDR3 protein is CASSLTATPDYGYTF. CDR3 DNA sequence: TGTGCCAGCAGTTTGACAGCGACACCAGACTATGGCTACACCTTC.

This chain connects TRBV7-9 to TRBJ1-6; TRBD1 matches at 11 bases. The J segment lost 9 bases and the V segment lost 5 bases, leaving 6 bases of the junction unmatched. This CDR3 region has 15 residues. Germline V gene data show CDR1 as SEHNR and CDR2 as FQNEAQ (reference sequence). The CDR3 region is CASSTWTGGSSPLHF. The CDR3 DNA is TGTGCCAGCAGCACCTGGACAGGGGGCAGTTCACCCCTCCACTTT. Supplemented by reference TRBV7-9 and TRBJ1-6, the full variable domain reads DTGVSQNPRHKITKRGQNVTFRCDPISEHNRLYWYRQTLGQGPEFLTYFQNEAQLEKSRLLSDRFSAERPKGSFSTLEIQRTEQGDSAMYLCASSTWTGGSSPLHFGNGTRLTVT.

This clonotype was seen only a few times. The chain has TRBV27 and TRBJ2-7; 8 bases line up with TRBD2. The V segment lost 6 bases and the J segment 0 bases; nucleotides outside the gene matches: 10. The CDR3 totals 16 residues. CDR1 and CDR2 (germline): MNHEY, SMNVEV (reference sequence). The CDR3 DNA reads as TGTGCCAGCAGCAACCCCGGGACTAGGGGCTCCTACGAGCAGTACTTC. This translates into CASSNPGTRGSYEQYF.

This clonotype has ten or more counts. This rearrangement joins TRBV7-6 to TRBJ2-5, with D maybe TRBD2 (7 bases). The CDR3 runs to 14 residues. V was shortened by 5 bases and J by 4 bases, with 14 bases between the two germline ends. Germline V gene data show CDR1 as SGHVS and CDR2 as FNYEAQ. In nucleotides, the CDR3 is TGTGCCAGCAGCCCTCGGGGGGCCGGAGAGACCCAGTACTTC. Amino acids: CASSPRGAGETQYF.

The table lists this clonotype with a count of one. The chain carries TRBV4-3 and TRBJ2-7; perhaps D is TRBD1 or TRBD2 (5 bases each). Trimming removed 0 bases from V and 6 bases from J, with 24 bases in between. This CDR3 has 18 residues. Germline CDR1 LGHNA, CDR2 YSLEER. Here the CDR3 reads CASSQDISGRTWPSEQYF. The CDR3 DNA reads as TGCGCCAGCAGCCAAGATATTTCGGGGCGGACCTGGCCCTCCGAGCAGTACTTC.

The chain couples TRBV11-2 to TRBJ2-5; TRBD2 aligns across 8 bases. The CDR3 is made up of 15 amino acids. The germline gives CDR1 SGHAT, CDR2 FQNNGV. V shed 6 bases, J shed 2 bases, and the junction held 8 bases outside the gene matches. DNA of the CDR3: TGTGCCAGCAGTTCAAATGGACTAGCTCAAGAGACCCAGTACTTC. It encodes CASSSNGLAQETQYF. Looking up the rest from reference TRBV11-2 and TRBJ2-5 gives the full variable domain: EAGVAQSPRYKIIEKRQSVAFWCNPISGHATLYWYQQILGQGPKLLIQFQNNGVVDDSQLPKDRFSAERLKGVDSTLKIQPAKLEDSAVYLCASSSNGLAQETQYFGPGTRLLVL.

The chain joins TRBV11-2 to TRBJ2-1, with D tentatively TRBD2 (6 bases). Between the trimmed V and J ends, which lost 2 bases and 7 bases, there was a span of 24 bases. Germline V CDR1 and CDR2: SGHAT, FQNNGV. The CDR3 is 18 amino acids. The CDR3, as DNA: TGTGCCAGCAGCTTACCCCGGGGGACCGGGACGAAAGGAAATGAGCAGTTCTTC. This gives the protein CASSLPRGTGTKGNEQFF. Combining the CDR3 with reference TRBV11-2 and TRBJ2-1 gives the whole variable domain EAGVAQSPRYKIIEKRQSVAFWCNPISGHATLYWYQQILGQGPKLLIQFQNNGVVDDSQLPKDRFSAERLKGVDSTLKIQPAKLEDSAVYLCASSLPRGTGTKGNEQFFGPGTRLTVL.

This clonotype appeared many times. This sequence joins TRBV7-2 and TRBJ2-7, with D possibly being TRBD2 (6 bases). The CDR3 sequence is 14 residues long. The V gene's germline CDR1 is SGHTA and CDR2 FQGNSA. Trimming stripped 0 bases from V and 6 bases from J, with 12 bases between. The CDR3 protein is CASSLAGGTSEQYF. CDR3 nucleotides: TGTGCCAGCAGCTTAGCGGGGGGAACCAGCGAGCAGTACTTC.

This chain joins TRBV7-6 and TRBJ2-7; 9 bases agree with TRBD1. V lost 5 bases and J lost 3; bases outside the gene matches: 8. Germline V gives CDR1 SGHVS, CDR2 FNYEAQ. The CDR3 spans 15 residues. CDR3 in amino acids: CASSERQGVYYEQYF. The CDR3 bases are TGTGCCAGCAGCGAGCGACAGGGGGTTTACTACGAGCAGTACTTC. Full variable domain (outside the CDR3, taken from reference TRBV7-6 and TRBJ2-7): GAGVSQSPRYKVTKRGQDVALRCDPISGHVSLYWYRQALGQGPEFLTYFNYEAQQDKSGLPNDRFSAERPEGSISTLTIQRTEQRDSAMYRCASSERQGVYYEQYFGPGTRLTVT.

This clonotype was seen a few times. V and J are TRBV7-7 and TRBJ2-2; the D is unclear. V gave up 4 bases and J gave up 4 bases, with 16 bases separating them. There are 16 residues in the CDR3. Germline V gene data show CDR1 as SSHAT and CDR2 as FNYEAQ (reference sequence). For the CDR3, the DNA is TGTGCCAGCAGCTCCTACCGCGGTCGGACCACCGGGGAGCTGTTTTTT. Translating gives CASSSYRGRTTGELFF.

This clonotype has just one count. The chain uses TRBV29-1 and TRBJ2-7; D might be TRBD1 or TRBD2, each matching 5 bases. Deletions cut 4 bases from V and 1 base from J, with 8 bases between. CDR1 is SQVTM and CDR2 is ANQGSEA in the germline V gene. The CDR3 runs to 12 residues. CDR3 nucleotide sequence: TGCAGCGTTGCCGGGACGTCCTACGAGCAGTACTTC. It translates to CSVAGTSYEQYF.

This chain connects TRBV7-2 to TRBJ2-1; 9 nucleotides agree with TRBD2. After removal of 4 bases from V and 2 bases from J, the junction contained 6 bases not matched to a gene. The CDR3 is 16 residues long. Per germline, CDR1 SGHTA and CDR2 FQGNSA. CDR3 coding DNA: TGTGCCAGCAGCTCCTTTGCGGGAGGGCCCTACAATGAGCAGTTCTTC. Translated, it gives CASSSFAGGPYNEQFF.

This clonotype was counted a few times. The rearrangement links TRBV4-1 to TRBJ2-1; a possible D gene is TRBD1 (5 bases). Deletions cut 1 base from V and 8 bases from J, with 15 bases between. CDR1 is MGHRA and CDR2 is YSYEKL in the germline V gene. This CDR3 comprises 15 residues. CDR3 bases: TGCGCCAGCAGCCAAGGCTTAACCCTCAGGGATGAGCAGTTCTTC. It specifies CASSQGLTLRDEQFF.

The chain couples TRBV19 to TRBJ2-1; TRBD2 matches 11 bases. Germline V gives CDR1 LNHDA, CDR2 SQIVND (reference sequence). This CDR3 is 14 amino acids long. The junction had 12 bases not matched to a gene; V was cut back by 7 bases and J by 13 bases. CDR3 sequence (DNA): TGTGCCAGTAATGCCACACTAGCGGGGGATACCCAGTTCTTC. It codes for CASNATLAGDTQFF.

The chain joins TRBV7-9 to TRBJ2-1; 10 nucleotides match TRBD1. The CDR3 runs 19 residues. The germline V gene encodes CDR1 SEHNR and CDR2 FQNEAQ (reference sequence). The V gene end was trimmed by 8 bases and the J gene end by 5 bases; junction bases not matched to a gene: 21. The CDR3 nucleotides read TGTGCCAGCGGGAGGCCGGGACAGGGGTCTGCGATGCGAGACAATGAGCAGTTCTTC. Translation gives CASGRPGQGSAMRDNEQFF.

This clonotype was found once. The chain links TRBV20-1 to TRBJ2-1, with 8 bases aligning to TRBD2. CDR1 and CDR2 from the germline V gene are DFQATT and SNEGSKA (reference sequence). V lost 5 bases to trimming and J lost 5 bases; unmatched junction nucleotides: 8. The CDR3 is made up of 14 amino acids. The CDR3 nucleotides are TGCAGTGCTCCCGGGGGTAGCGGGAACAATGAGCAGTTCTTC. It codes for CSAPGGSGNNEQFF.

The chain joins TRBV5-6 to TRBJ1-1; D remains ambiguous. V was trimmed by 7 bases and J by 4 bases, leaving 11 bases between them. This CDR3 spans 12 amino acids. Per germline, CDR1 SGHDT and CDR2 YYEEEE. For the CDR3, the DNA is TGTGCCAGCGCTTCGTTGAGCACTGAAGCTTTCTTT. Protein sequence: CASASLSTEAFF.

The rearrangement joins TRBV11-2 to TRBJ2-1; D not resolved. CDR3 size: 14 residues. Germline V gene sequence: CDR1 SGHAT, CDR2 FQNNGV. The V end lost 2 bases, the J end lost 2 bases, and 7 bases lay between the germline ends. The CDR3 nucleotides are TGTGCCAGCAGCTTAAACAGAGCCTACAATGAGCAGTTCTTC. It yields the protein CASSLNRAYNEQFF.

This clonotype was detected only a few times. V usage is TRBV15 and J usage is TRBJ1-4; D not resolved. This CDR3 region has 16 residues. The V end lost 2 bases, the J end lost 0 bases, and 10 bases lay between the germline ends. Germline values: CDR1 LNHNV, CDR2 YYDKDF (reference sequence). CDR3 DNA: TGTGCCACCAGCAGATCCGGAAGCTCAACTAATGAAAAACTGTTTTTT. Its translation is CATSRSGSSTNEKLFF.

This clonotype was recorded many times. The CDR3 DNA follows: TGTGCCAGCAGTCCTGGGACTAGCGGGGGCAGCACAGATACGCAGTATTTT. Encoded protein: CASSPGTSGGSTDTQYF. This chain connects TRBV12-3 or TRBV12-4 to TRBJ2-3; 14 positions match TRBD2. The CDR3 contains 17 residues. Trimming removed 5 bases from V and 0 bases from J; junction bases left unmatched: 4.

The chain has TRBV19 and TRBJ2-3, with TRBD2 matching 10 bases. This CDR3 contains 16 residues. The V gene end was trimmed by 5 bases and the J gene end by 2 bases; junction bases not matched to a gene: 7. Germline V lookup: CDR1 LNHDA, CDR2 SQIVND (reference sequence). This CDR3 is CASSALTSGYTDTQYF. In DNA form, the CDR3 reads TGTGCCAGTAGTGCCTTGACTAGCGGGTACACAGATACGCAGTATTTT. The entire variable domain, with the rest obtained from reference TRBV19 and TRBJ2-3, is as follows: DGGITQSPKYLFRKEGQNVTLSCEQNLNHDAMYWYRQDPGQGLRLIYYSQIVNDFQKGDIAEGYSVSREKKESFPLTVTSAQKNPTAFYLCASSALTSGYTDTQYFGPGTRLTVL.

The sample holds one count of this clonotype. This chain's CDR3 is CATRDSNYGYTF. The CDR3 coding sequence is TGTGCCACCCGGGACTCGAACTATGGCTACACCTTC. V usage is TRBV10-3 and J usage is TRBJ1-2; a possible D gene is TRBD1 (5 bases). This CDR3 comprises 12 residues. In germline, CDR1 is ENHRY, CDR2 SYGVKD. V was clipped by 10 bases and J by 2 bases, with 11 bases between them.

This clonotype was observed a few times. The chain links TRBV5-1 to TRBJ1-1, with 7 bases aligning to TRBD1. V lost 2 bases to trimming and J lost 6 bases; unmatched junction nucleotides: 7. This CDR3 contains 14 residues. Germline V CDR1 and CDR2: SGHRS, YFSETQ. CDR3 nucleotide sequence: TGCGCCAGCAGCTTACAGGGGTATGGGGCTGAAGCTTTCTTT. Its protein is CASSLQGYGAEAFF. The whole variable domain, remainder taken from reference TRBV5-1 and TRBJ1-1, is KAGVTQTPRYLIKTRGQQVTLSCSPISGHRSVSWYQQTPGQGLQFLFEYFSETQRNKGNFPGRFSGRQFSNSRSEMNVSTLELGDSALYLCASSLQGYGAEAFFGQGTRLTVV.